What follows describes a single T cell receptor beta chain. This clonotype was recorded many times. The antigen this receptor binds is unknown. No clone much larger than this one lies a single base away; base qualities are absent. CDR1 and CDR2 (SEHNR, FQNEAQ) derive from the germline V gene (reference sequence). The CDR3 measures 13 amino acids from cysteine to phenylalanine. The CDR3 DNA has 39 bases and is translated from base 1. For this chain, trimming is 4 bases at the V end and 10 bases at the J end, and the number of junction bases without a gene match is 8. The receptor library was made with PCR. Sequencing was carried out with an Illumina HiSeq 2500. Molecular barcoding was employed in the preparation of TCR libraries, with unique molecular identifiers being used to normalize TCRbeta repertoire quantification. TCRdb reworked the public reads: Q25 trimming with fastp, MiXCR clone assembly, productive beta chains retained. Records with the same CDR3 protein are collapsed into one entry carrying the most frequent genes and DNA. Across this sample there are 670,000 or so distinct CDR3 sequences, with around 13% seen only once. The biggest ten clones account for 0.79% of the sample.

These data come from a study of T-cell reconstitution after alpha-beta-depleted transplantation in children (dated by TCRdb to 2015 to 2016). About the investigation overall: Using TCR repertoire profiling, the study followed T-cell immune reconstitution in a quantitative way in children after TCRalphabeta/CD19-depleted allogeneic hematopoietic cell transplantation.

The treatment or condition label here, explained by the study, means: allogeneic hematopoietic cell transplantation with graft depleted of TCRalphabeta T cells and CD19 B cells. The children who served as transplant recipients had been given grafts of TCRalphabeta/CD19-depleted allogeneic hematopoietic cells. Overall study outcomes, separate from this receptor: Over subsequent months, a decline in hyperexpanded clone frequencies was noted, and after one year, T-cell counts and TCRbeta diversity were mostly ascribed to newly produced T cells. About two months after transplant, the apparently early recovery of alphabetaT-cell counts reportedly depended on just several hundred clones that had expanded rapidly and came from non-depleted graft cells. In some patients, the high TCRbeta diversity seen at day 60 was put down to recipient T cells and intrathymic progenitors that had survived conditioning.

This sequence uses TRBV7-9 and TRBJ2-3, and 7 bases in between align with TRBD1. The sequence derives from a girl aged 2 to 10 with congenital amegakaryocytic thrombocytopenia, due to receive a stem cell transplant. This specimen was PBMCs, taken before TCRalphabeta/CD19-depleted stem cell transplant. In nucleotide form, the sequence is TGTGCCAGCAGCTCTGTCCTTCAGGGGGCGCAGTATTTT. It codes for CASSSVLQGAQYF. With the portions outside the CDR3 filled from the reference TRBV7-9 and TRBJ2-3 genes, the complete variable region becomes DTGVSQNPRHKITKRGQNVTFRCDPISEHNRLYWYRQTLGQGPEFLTYFQNEAQLEKSRLLSDRFSAERPKGSFSTLEIQRTEQGDSAMYLCASSSVLQGAQYFGPGTRLTVL.